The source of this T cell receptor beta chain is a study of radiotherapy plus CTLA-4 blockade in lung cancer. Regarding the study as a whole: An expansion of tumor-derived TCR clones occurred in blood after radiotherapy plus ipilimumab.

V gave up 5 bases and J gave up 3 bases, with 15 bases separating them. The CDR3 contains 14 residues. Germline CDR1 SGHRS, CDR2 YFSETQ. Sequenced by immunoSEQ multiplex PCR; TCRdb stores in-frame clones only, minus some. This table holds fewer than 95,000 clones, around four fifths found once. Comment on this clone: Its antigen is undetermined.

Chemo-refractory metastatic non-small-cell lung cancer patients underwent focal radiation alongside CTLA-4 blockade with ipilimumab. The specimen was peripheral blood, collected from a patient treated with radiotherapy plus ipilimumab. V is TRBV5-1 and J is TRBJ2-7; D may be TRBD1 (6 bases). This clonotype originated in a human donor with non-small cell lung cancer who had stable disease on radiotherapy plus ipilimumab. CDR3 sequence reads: CASSRDRSSYEQYF. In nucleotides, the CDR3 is TGCGCCAGCAGTCGTGACAGGTCGAGCTACGAGCAGTACTTC.